Following are 13 T cell receptor beta chains from one sample sequenced in a study of blood T cell repertoires in COVID-19. Data came from immunoSEQ multiplex PCR; TCRdb stores just in-frame clones and leaves some out. The sample comprises fewer than 350,000 clones, about 91% of which are singletons, and about 1.5% rests with the top ten. Specimen: peripheral blood. These receptors originate from a woman in her 30s with COVID-19, enrolled during active disease.

V is TRBV18 and J is TRBJ1-4; D not certain. The CDR3 loop spans 13 amino acids. Germline V gene sequence: CDR1 KGHSH, CDR2 LQKENI. V was trimmed by 6 bases and J by 4 bases, leaving 9 bases between them. In DNA, the CDR3 is TGTGCCAGCTCGCCTGCGCATAATGAAAAACTGTTTTTT. This translates into CASSPAHNEKLFF. Combining the CDR3 with reference TRBV18 and TRBJ1-4 gives the whole variable domain NAGVMQNPRHLVRRRGQEARLRCSPMKGHSHVYWYRQLPEEGLKFMVYLQKENIIDESGMPKERFSAEFPKEGPSILRIQQVVRGDSAAYFCASSPAHNEKLFFGSGTQLSVL.

The chain couples TRBV6-5 to TRBJ2-1; weak D call: TRBD2 (6 bases). With 2 bases removed from V and 11 bases from J, the gap between germline ends came to 13 bases. The germline V gene has CDR1 MNHEY and CDR2 SVGAGI. The CDR3 extends over 13 amino acids. As DNA, the CDR3 is TGTGCCAGCAGTTACCCAGGGACTGGACAGCAGTTCTTC. Protein: CASSYPGTGQQFF.

This clone showed up just once. The genes are TRBV7-8 and TRBJ2-1; maybe TRBD2 (6 bases). Germline V gene sequence: CDR1 SGHVS, CDR2 FQNEAQ. V lost 4 bases and J lost 14, with 15 bases in between. This CDR3 is built from 12 residues. The CDR3 bases are TGTGCCAGCAGCTCCTCGTCTAGCGTGAAGTTCTTC. Its protein product is CASSSSSSVKFF.

The chain combines TRBV19 with TRBJ2-7; no clear D. The CDR3 has 13 amino acids. The germline CDR1 and CDR2 sequences are LNHDA and SQIVND (reference sequence). Trimming removed 6 bases from V and 3 bases from J, with 12 bases in between. The CDR3 reads CASSLPQDYEQYV. CDR3 nucleotides: TGTGCCAGTAGCCTCCCCCAGGACTACGAGCAGTACGTC.

The chain uses TRBV5-1 and TRBJ1-6; a possible D gene is TRBD1 (6 bases). V dropped 3 bases and J dropped 2 bases, with 9 bases sitting between them. Germline assignment: CDR1 SGHRS and CDR2 YFSETQ. This CDR3 spans 15 amino acids. CDR3 DNA sequence: TGCGCCAGCAGCTATCGGGACACCTATAATTCACCCCTCCACTTT. It translates to CASSYRDTYNSPLHF.

The rearrangement uses TRBV7-8 and TRBJ1-1; the D is unclear. V was trimmed by 0 bases and J by 4 bases, leaving 9 bases between them. Germline CDR1 and CDR2: SGHVS and FQNEAQ. The CDR3 runs to 14 residues. This chain's CDR3 is CASSLAQITTEAFF. Here the CDR3 DNA reads TGTGCCAGCAGCTTAGCCCAGATTACCACTGAAGCTTTCTTT.

The chain joins TRBV6-5 to TRBJ1-1; a possible D gene is TRBD1 (5 bases). The length of the CDR3 is 13 residues. Germline loops: CDR1 MNHEY, CDR2 SVGAGI. Trimming took off 4 bases at V and 6 bases at J, with 12 bases between the two ends. In nucleotides, the CDR3 is TGTGCCAGCAGTTTCCTCCCGACAGCTGAAGCTTTCTTT. Its translation: CASSFLPTAEAFF.

The chain uses TRBV28 and TRBJ1-2; D gene ambiguous. The CDR3 has 12 amino acids. Trimming stripped 5 bases from V and 4 bases from J, with 8 bases between. CDR1 is MDHEN and CDR2 is SYDVKM in the germline V gene. CDR3 DNA: TGTGCCAGCAGTAAACGGGGCTATGGCTACACCTTC. Protein: CASSKRGYGYTF.

This rearrangement joins TRBV6-1 to TRBJ2-3; 16 bases map to TRBD2. The germline V gene encodes CDR1 MNHNS and CDR2 SASEGT. The CDR3 runs to 22 residues. V trimming: 0 bases; J trimming: 3 bases; junction bases outside the gene matches: 15. CDR3 sequence (DNA): TGTGCCAGCAGTGAAGCTAAATCGGGACTAGCGGGGGGGAGGGTGGTGACAGATACGCAGTATTTT. Protein product: CASSEAKSGLAGGRVVTDTQYF.

The chain carries TRBV19 and TRBJ2-7, with TRBD1 matching 10 bases. Germline assignment: CDR1 LNHDA and CDR2 SQIVND (reference sequence). The CDR3 is 14 residues long. Trimming took 5 bases from V and 5 from J; bases not matched to a gene: 6. CDR3 region: CASSVRTGGDEQYF. The CDR3 nucleotides are TGTGCCAGTAGTGTACGGACAGGGGGGGACGAGCAGTACTTC.

The CDR3 region is CASSEDSGGAPYNEQFF. The CDR3 DNA sequence: TGTGCCAGCAGTGAGGATAGCGGGGGGGCCCCCTACAATGAGCAGTTCTTC. The chain recombines TRBV6-1 with TRBJ2-1; 11 bases agree with TRBD2. This CDR3 has 17 residues. The ends lost 3 bases at V and 2 bases at J; junction bases unmatched: 6. In germline, CDR1 is MNHNS, CDR2 SASEGT.

The genes are TRBV19 and TRBJ2-2; possibly TRBD1 for D (5 bases). Germline CDR1 and CDR2: LNHDA and SQIVND (reference sequence). Trimming removed 7 bases at V and 6 bases at J, with 15 bases between. This CDR3 has 14 amino acids. CDR3 coding DNA: TGTGCCAGTATTAGGGGCAGGAGCGCCGGGGAGCTGTTTTTT. Residues: CASIRGRSAGELFF.

The chain is built from TRBV19 and TRBJ1-5, with TRBD1 identical over 7 bases. Germline values: CDR1 LNHDA, CDR2 SQIVND (reference sequence). The CDR3 is 16 residues long. The V gene end was trimmed by 5 bases and the J gene end by 6 bases; junction bases not matched to a gene: 13. The CDR3 DNA reads TGTGCCAGTAGTCTCCCAACAGGGGCCATGGGTCAGCCCCAGCATTTT. Amino acid sequence: CASSLPTGAMGQPQHF.